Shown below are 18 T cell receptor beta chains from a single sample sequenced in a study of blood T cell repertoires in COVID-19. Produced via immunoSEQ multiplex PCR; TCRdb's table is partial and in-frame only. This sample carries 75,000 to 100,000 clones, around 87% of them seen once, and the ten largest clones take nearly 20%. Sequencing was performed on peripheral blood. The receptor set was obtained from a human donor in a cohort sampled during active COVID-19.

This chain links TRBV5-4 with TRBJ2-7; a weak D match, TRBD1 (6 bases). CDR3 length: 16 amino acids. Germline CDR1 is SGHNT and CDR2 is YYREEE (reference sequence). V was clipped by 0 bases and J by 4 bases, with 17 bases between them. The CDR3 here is CASSLGSRGSMYEQYF. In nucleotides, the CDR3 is TGTGCCAGCAGCTTGGGAAGCAGGGGATCCATGTACGAGCAGTACTTC. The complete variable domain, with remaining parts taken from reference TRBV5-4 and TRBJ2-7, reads ETGVTQSPTHLIKTRGQQVTLRCSSQSGHNTVSWYQQALGQGPQFIFQYYREEENGRGNFPPRFSGLQFPNYSSELNVNALELDDSALYLCASSLGSRGSMYEQYFGPGTRLTVT.

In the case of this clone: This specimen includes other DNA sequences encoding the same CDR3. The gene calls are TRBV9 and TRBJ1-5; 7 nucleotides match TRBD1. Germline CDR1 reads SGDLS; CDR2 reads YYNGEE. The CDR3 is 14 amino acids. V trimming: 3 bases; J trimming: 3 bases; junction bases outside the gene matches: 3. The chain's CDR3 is CASSGGQSNQPQHF. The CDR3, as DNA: TGTGCCAGCAGCGGGGGACAGTCCAATCAGCCCCAGCATTTT.

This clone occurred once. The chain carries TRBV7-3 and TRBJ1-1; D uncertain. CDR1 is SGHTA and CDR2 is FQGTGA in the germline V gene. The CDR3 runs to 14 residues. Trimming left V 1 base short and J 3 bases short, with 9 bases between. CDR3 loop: CASSLRGGDTEAFF. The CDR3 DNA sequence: TGTGCCAGCAGCTTAAGGGGAGGCGACACTGAAGCTTTCTTT.

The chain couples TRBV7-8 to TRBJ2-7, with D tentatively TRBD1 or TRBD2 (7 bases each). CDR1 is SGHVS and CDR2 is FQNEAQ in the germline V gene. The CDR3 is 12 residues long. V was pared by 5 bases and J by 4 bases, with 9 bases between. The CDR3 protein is CASSQGGYEQYF. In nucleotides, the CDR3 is TGTGCCAGCAGCCAGGGGGGGTACGAGCAGTACTTC.

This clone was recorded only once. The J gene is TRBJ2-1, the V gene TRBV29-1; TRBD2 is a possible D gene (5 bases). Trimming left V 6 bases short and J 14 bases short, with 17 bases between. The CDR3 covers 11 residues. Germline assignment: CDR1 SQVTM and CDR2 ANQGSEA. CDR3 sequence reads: CSVLARDREFF. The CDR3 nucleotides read TGCAGCGTCTTAGCCCGGGATCGGGAGTTCTTC.

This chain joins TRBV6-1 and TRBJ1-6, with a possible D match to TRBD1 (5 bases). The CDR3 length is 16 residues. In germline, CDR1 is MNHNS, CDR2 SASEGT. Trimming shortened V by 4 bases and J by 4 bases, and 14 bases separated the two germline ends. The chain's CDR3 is CASSGSQGGYNSPLHF. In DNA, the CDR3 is TGTGCCAGCAGTGGCTCCCAGGGAGGGTATAATTCACCCCTCCACTTT.

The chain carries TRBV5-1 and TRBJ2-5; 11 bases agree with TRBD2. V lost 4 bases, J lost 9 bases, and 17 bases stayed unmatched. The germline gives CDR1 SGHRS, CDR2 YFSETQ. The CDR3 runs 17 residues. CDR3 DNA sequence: TGCGCCAGCAGCCAATATCTAGCGGGAGGAACTGGTGGGTCCCAGTACTTC. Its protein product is CASSQYLAGGTGGSQYF.

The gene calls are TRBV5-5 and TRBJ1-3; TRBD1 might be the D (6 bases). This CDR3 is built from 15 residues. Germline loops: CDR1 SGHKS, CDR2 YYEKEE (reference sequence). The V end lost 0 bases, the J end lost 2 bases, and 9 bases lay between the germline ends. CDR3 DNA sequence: TGTGCCAGCAGCTTGGCCTGGGACACTGGAAACACCATATATTTT. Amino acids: CASSLAWDTGNTIYF.

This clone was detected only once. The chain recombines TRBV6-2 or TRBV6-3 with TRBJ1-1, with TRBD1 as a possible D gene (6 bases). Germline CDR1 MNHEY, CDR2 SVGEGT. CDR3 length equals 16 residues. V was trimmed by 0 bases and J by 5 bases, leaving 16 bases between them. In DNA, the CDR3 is TGTGCCAGCAGTTACTCAACAGGGATGGTATGGACTGAAGCTTTCTTT. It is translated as CASSYSTGMVWTEAFF.

Here the CDR3 reads CASSRTGGEQYF. The CDR3 nucleotides are TGTGCCAGCAGTCGCACAGGGGGAGAACAGTACTTC. V and J are TRBV27 and TRBJ2-7, with 8 bases identical to TRBD1. V shed 5 bases, J shed 10 bases, and the junction held 7 bases outside the gene matches. CDR1 is MNHEY, CDR2 SMNVEV, per germline (reference sequence). The CDR3 loop spans 12 amino acids.

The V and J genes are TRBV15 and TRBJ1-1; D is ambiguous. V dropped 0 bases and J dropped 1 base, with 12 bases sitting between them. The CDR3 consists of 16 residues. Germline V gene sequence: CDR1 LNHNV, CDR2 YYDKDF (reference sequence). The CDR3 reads CATSRDLRASNTEAFF. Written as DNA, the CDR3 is TGTGCCACCAGCAGAGATCTGAGGGCCTCGAACACTGAAGCTTTCTTT.

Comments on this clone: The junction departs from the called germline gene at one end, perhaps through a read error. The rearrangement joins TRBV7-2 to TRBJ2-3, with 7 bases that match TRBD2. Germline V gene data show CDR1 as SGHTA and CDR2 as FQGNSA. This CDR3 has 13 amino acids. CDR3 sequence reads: CASSLAQRDMQYF. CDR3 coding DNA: TGTGCCAGCAGCTTAGCCCAGCGGGATATGCAGTATTTT.

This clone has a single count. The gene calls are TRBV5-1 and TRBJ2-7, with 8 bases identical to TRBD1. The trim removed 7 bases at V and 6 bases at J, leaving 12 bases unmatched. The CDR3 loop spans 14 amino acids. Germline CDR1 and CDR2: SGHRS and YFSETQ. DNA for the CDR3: TGCGCCAGCGGGGTCAGGGGGCCCCTAGCCGAGCAGTACTTC. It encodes CASGVRGPLAEQYF.

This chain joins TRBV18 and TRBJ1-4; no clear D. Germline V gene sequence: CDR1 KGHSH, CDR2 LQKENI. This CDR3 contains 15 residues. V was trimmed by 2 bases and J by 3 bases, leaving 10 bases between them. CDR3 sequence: CASSPADFANEKLFF. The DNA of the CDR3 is TGTGCCAGCTCACCAGCGGATTTTGCTAATGAAAAACTGTTTTTT.

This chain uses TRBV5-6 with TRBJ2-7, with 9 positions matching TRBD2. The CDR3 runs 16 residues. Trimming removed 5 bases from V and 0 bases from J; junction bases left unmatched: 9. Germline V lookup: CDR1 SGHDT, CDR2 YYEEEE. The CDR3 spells CASSPGLAPNSYEQYF. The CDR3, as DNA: TGTGCCAGCAGTCCGGGACTAGCTCCCAACTCCTACGAGCAGTACTTC.

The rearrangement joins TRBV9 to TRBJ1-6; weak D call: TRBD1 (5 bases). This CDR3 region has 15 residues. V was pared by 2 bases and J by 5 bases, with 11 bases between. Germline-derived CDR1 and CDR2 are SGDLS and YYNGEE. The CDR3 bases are TGTGCCAGCAGCGTTAACGCGGGGCATAATTCACCCCTCCACTTT. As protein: CASSVNAGHNSPLHF.

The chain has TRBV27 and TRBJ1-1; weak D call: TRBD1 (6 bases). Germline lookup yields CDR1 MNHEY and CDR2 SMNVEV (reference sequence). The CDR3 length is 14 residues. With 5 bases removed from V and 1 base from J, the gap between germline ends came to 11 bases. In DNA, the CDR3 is TGTGCCAGCAGTACCAGGGGTCCGAACACTGAAGCTTTCTTT. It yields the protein CASSTRGPNTEAFF.

In DNA, the CDR3 is TGTGCCAGCAGCTTAGGGGGGGGCGCCAACACTGAAGCTTTCTTT. It yields the protein CASSLGGGANTEAFF. V usage is TRBV7-2 and J usage is TRBJ1-1; D is perhaps TRBD1 (6 bases). The germline gives CDR1 SGHTA, CDR2 FQGNSA. The CDR3 length is 15 residues. V was cut by 1 base and J by 2 bases, with 11 bases left in between.